This T cell receptor (beta chain) was recovered during a study of graft-versus-host responses after intestinal transplantation. Turning to the study itself: Multivisceral, liver-intestinal, or isolated intestinal transplants were performed in recipients. Study results and caveats: Among circulating GvH clones, peak levels were associated with early post-transplant declines in HvG clones.

CDR1 and CDR2 (germline): SGHDT, YYEEEE. The ends lost 3 bases at V and 6 bases at J; junction bases unmatched: 14. This CDR3 region has 18 residues. As for this clone: Its specificity is unknown.

Using immunoSEQ multiplex PCR, the repertoire was profiled, and TCRdb retains in-frame clones only, with some absent. This repertoire shows over 100,000 clones, approximately 95% found once; its top ten account for more than 2.5%. The genes are TRBV5-6 and TRBJ2-3, with 12 bases aligning to TRBD2. The sequence derives from a human donor who received an intestinal transplant. Sequenced material: unstimulated CD8+ T cells sorted from spleen or lymph node cells, taken before intestinal transplant. DNA of the CDR3: TGTGCCAGCAGCTCTGAACACGGACTAGCGGGACCTTATGATACGCAGTATTTT. Encoded protein: CASSSEHGLAGPYDTQYF. Complete variable domain (other parts from reference TRBV5-6 and TRBJ2-3): DAGVTQSPTHLIKTRGQQVTLRCSPKSGHDTVSWYQQALGQGPQFIFQYYEEEERQRGNFPDRFSGHQFPNYSSELNVNALLLGDSALYLCASSSEHGLAGPYDTQYFGPGTRLTVL.